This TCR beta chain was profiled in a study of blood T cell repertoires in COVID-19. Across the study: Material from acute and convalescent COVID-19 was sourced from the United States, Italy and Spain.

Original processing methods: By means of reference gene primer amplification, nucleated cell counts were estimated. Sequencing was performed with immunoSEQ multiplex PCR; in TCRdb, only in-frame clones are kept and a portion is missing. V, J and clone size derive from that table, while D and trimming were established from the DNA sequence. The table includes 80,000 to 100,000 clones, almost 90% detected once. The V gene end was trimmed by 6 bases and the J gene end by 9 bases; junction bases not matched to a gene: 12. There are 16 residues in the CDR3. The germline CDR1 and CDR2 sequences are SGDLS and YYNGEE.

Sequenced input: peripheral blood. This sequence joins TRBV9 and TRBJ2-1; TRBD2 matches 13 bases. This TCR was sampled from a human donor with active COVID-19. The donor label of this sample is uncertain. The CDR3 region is CASTRLAGGTIGEQFF. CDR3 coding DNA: TGTGCCAGCACTCGACTAGCGGGGGGTACCATTGGTGAGCAGTTCTTC.